A single sample is the source of the 10 T cell receptor beta chains below, sequenced in a study of cytomegalovirus exposure and HLA in healthy donors. The PCR contained 60 Vbeta and 13 Jbeta primers. Profiled with immunoSEQ multiplex PCR; TCRdb holds only in-frame clones, not every one. The table records nearly 110,000 clones, around 75% of them present only once. Sample: PBMCs. The receptors were sampled from a female donor in good health and CMV-seronegative.

The rearrangement joins TRBV6-6 to TRBJ2-5; D unclear. The CDR3 length is 13 residues. CDR1 is MNHNY and CDR2 is SVGAGI in the germline V gene (reference sequence). V shed 9 bases and J shed 4 bases, with 15 bases lying between them. Here the CDR3 reads CASSKQEVETQYF. CDR3 DNA sequence: TGTGCCAGTTCAAAGCAGGAAGTAGAGACCCAGTACTTC.

This chain joins TRBV5-1 and TRBJ2-4, with a weak D call TRBD1 (5 bases). Trimming removed 4 bases from V and 0 bases from J, with 14 bases in between. From germline, CDR1 is SGHRS and CDR2 YFSETQ. This CDR3 comprises 16 residues. The CDR3 DNA is TGCGCCAGCAGCCTGACAGTCCAACTAGCCAAAAACATTCAGTACTTC. Translating it yields CASSLTVQLAKNIQYF. Based on the CDR3 plus reference TRBV5-1 and TRBJ2-4, the full variable domain is KAGVTQTPRYLIKTRGQQVTLSCSPISGHRSVSWYQQTPGQGLQFLFEYFSETQRNKGNFPGRFSGRQFSNSRSEMNVSTLELGDSALYLCASSLTVQLAKNIQYFGAGTRLSVL.

A few counts support this clone. The chain employs TRBV14 and TRBJ2-1, with 11 bases aligning to TRBD1. The CDR3 length is 16 residues. V trimming: 0 bases; J trimming: 7 bases; junction bases outside the gene matches: 5. Germline V gives CDR1 SGHDN, CDR2 FVKESK. Here the CDR3 DNA reads TGTGCCAGCAGCCAAGATCTAGGACAGGGGGCGAATGAGCAGTTCTTC. It is translated as CASSQDLGQGANEQFF.

The chain has TRBV10-1 and TRBJ2-7; TRBD2 agrees at 7 bases. V shed 0 bases, J shed 3 bases, and the junction held 5 bases outside the gene matches. Germline CDR1 is WNHNN and CDR2 is SYGVQD (reference sequence). This CDR3 is built from 15 residues. CDR3 amino acids: CASSESGGEFYEQYF. CDR3 bases: TGCGCCAGCAGTGAGTCGGGGGGGGAGTTCTACGAGCAGTACTTC.

The chain is built from TRBV19 and TRBJ1-2, with a weak D call TRBD1 (6 bases). Germline CDR1 and CDR2: LNHDA and SQIVND (reference sequence). V lost 6 bases, J lost 0 bases, and 20 bases lay in between. CDR3 length equals 17 residues. CDR3 nucleotides: TGTGCCAGTAGCAAGTTGGCGCGACAGGTGGCTAACTATGGCTACACCTTC. It yields the protein CASSKLARQVANYGYTF.

V and J are TRBV6-1 and TRBJ1-5; D gene uncertain. Germline V gene sequence: CDR1 MNHNS, CDR2 SASEGT. The germline V and J ends were trimmed by 3 bases and 6 bases, with 15 bases remaining between them. The CDR3 is 15 amino acids. Written as DNA, the CDR3 is TGTGCCAGCAGTGATCCGTTTTCTTACGGTCAGCCCCAGCATTTT. This codes for CASSDPFSYGQPQHF.

The gene calls are TRBV28 and TRBJ1-2, with D uncertain. The germline gives CDR1 MDHEN, CDR2 SYDVKM. With 7 bases removed from V and 5 bases from J, the gap between germline ends came to 14 bases. The CDR3 is made up of 13 amino acids. CDR3 amino acids: CASTHFRGYGYTF. The DNA of the CDR3 is TGTGCCAGCACTCATTTTCGGGGTTATGGCTACACCTTC.

The gene calls are TRBV6-1 and TRBJ2-5; D is perhaps TRBD2 (5 bases). The CDR3 has 13 amino acids. CDR1 is MNHNS, CDR2 SASEGT, per germline. With 4 bases removed from V and 7 bases from J, the gap between germline ends came to 13 bases. Here the CDR3 reads CASSGGAIGTQYF. The DNA for the CDR3 is TGTGCCAGCAGTGGGGGAGCGATCGGGACCCAGTACTTC.

The chain is built from TRBV11-3 and TRBJ2-5, with D tentatively TRBD2 (6 bases). Trimming took 5 bases from V and 0 from J, leaving 16 bases between them. The germline CDR1 and CDR2 sequences are SGHNT and YENEEA. The CDR3 is 16 amino acids. This chain's CDR3 is CASSQRASEYQETQYF. CDR3 DNA: TGTGCCAGCAGCCAGAGGGCTAGCGAGTACCAAGAGACCCAGTACTTC. The whole variable domain, remainder taken from reference TRBV11-3 and TRBJ2-5, is EAGVVQSPRYKIIEKKQPVAFWCNPISGHNTLYWYLQNLGQGPELLIRYENEEAVDDSQLPKDRFSAERLKGVDSTLKIQPAELGDSAVYLCASSQRASEYQETQYFGPGTRLLVL.

The J gene is TRBJ2-1, the V gene TRBV7-3; TRBD2 matches 7 bases. V gave up 5 bases and J gave up 2 bases; unmatched junction bases: 9. Per the germline V gene, CDR1 is SGHTA and CDR2 is FQGTGA. The CDR3 runs to 16 residues. This CDR3 is CASSTQGLPTYNEQFF. CDR3 sequence (DNA): TGTGCCAGCAGCACCCAGGGACTACCCACCTACAATGAGCAGTTCTTC.